The 32 T cell receptor beta chains presented below share a single source sample, sequenced in a study of cytomegalovirus exposure and HLA in healthy donors. The PCR employed 60 Vbeta primers together with 13 Jbeta primers. Clones were sequenced by immunoSEQ multiplex PCR, and TCRdb holds only the in-frame ones, with some missing. This table has around 160,000 clones, 70% to 85% appearing once. Sequencing input: PBMCs. The receptors shown here come from a male donor in good health and CMV-seronegative.

Details on this clone: The sample holds other DNA sequences that translate to the same CDR3. The chain uses TRBV7-2 and TRBJ2-7; 13 bases are a match to TRBD2. The CDR3 runs 15 residues. Germline V lookup: CDR1 SGHTA, CDR2 FQGNSA. J gave up 2 bases and V 5 bases, and 3 bases lay outside the gene matches. The CDR3 loop is CASSLGLAGAYEQYF. Written as DNA, the CDR3 is TGTGCCAGCAGCCTCGGACTAGCGGGGGCCTACGAGCAGTACTTC. The full variable domain, completed using reference TRBV7-2 and TRBJ2-7, is GAGVSQSPSNKVTEKGKDVELRCDPISGHTALYWYRQSLGQGLEFLIYFQGNSAPDKSGLPSDRFSAERTGGSVSTLTIQRTQQEDSAVYLCASSLGLAGAYEQYFGPGTRLTVT.

V is TRBV7-9 and J is TRBJ1-2; tentatively, D is TRBD1 (6 bases). There are 14 residues in the CDR3. V dropped 3 bases and J dropped 7 bases, with 15 bases sitting between them. Germline V gives CDR1 SEHNR, CDR2 FQNEAQ (reference sequence). The DNA for the CDR3 is TGTGCCAGCAGCTTCCGGGACACCCATCTTGGCTACACCTTC. Translation: CASSFRDTHLGYTF.

This clone was picked up a small number of times. The CDR3 DNA reads as TGTGCCAGCAGCTTAGGTGGCCAGGGTGGCACCGGGGAGCTGTTTTTT. Protein product: CASSLGGQGGTGELFF. The rearrangement links TRBV11-3 to TRBJ2-2; possible D gene TRBD1, 5 bases. This CDR3 has 16 residues. Trimming removed 1 base at V and 4 bases at J, with 13 bases between. Germline V CDR1 and CDR2: SGHNT, YENEEA.

The V and J genes are TRBV28 and TRBJ1-4; 7 bases are shared with TRBD1. V shed 7 bases and J 8 bases; nucleotides not matched to a gene: 13. CDR1 is MDHEN, CDR2 SYDVKM, per germline. The CDR3 is 15 residues long. The CDR3 reads CASNTFTGVGEKLFF. The DNA for the CDR3 is TGTGCCAGCAACACATTTACAGGGGTCGGGGAAAAACTGTTTTTT. The variable domain in full, with the rest retrieved from reference TRBV28 and TRBJ1-4, is DVKVTQSSRYLVKRTGEKVFLECVQDMDHENMFWYRQDPGLGLRLIYFSYDVKMKEKGDIPEGYSVSREKKERFSLILESASTNQTSMYLCASNTFTGVGEKLFFGSGTQLSVL.

The CDR3 here is CASSLVGGASGNTIYF. The CDR3 coding sequence is TGTGCCAGCAGCTTAGTAGGGGGCGCTTCTGGAAACACCATATATTTT. The chain has TRBV7-2 and TRBJ1-3, with 7 bases matching TRBD1. The CDR3 consists of 16 residues. Germline V CDR1 and CDR2: SGHTA, FQGNSA. With 1 base clipped from V and 1 base from J, the junction kept 4 bases outside the gene matches.

V usage is TRBV19 and J usage is TRBJ2-2; a possible D gene is TRBD2 (6 bases). The germline V and J ends were trimmed by 7 bases and 0 bases, with 15 bases remaining between them. The CDR3 totals 16 residues. CDR1 is LNHDA, CDR2 SQIVND, per germline (reference sequence). The CDR3 loop reads CASKRVSGPNTGELFF. DNA of the CDR3: TGTGCCAGTAAAAGGGTTAGCGGTCCGAACACCGGGGAGCTGTTTTTT.

This clone was detected only a few times. This chain joins TRBV5-1 and TRBJ1-1, with TRBD1 as a possible D gene (6 bases). There are 16 residues in the CDR3. V lost 0 bases to trimming and J lost 0 bases, with 12 bases between them. Germline loops: CDR1 SGHRS, CDR2 YFSETQ. The CDR3 DNA reads as TGCGCCAGCAGCTTGGCTGGGGGCCGGATGAACACTGAAGCTTTCTTT. Translated: CASSLAGGRMNTEAFF.

This chain connects TRBV27 to TRBJ1-1; 7 bases agree with TRBD1. This CDR3 spans 15 amino acids. V gave up 0 bases and J gave up 5 bases; unmatched junction bases: 6. Germline-derived CDR1 and CDR2 are MNHEY and SMNVEV (reference sequence). CDR3: CASSLSRSGGTEAFF. CDR3 DNA sequence: TGTGCCAGCAGTTTATCCCGGTCAGGGGGGACTGAAGCTTTCTTT.

This clone was counted only a few times. The chain joins TRBV19 to TRBJ1-5; possible D gene TRBD1, 6 bases. Germline V gene sequence: CDR1 LNHDA, CDR2 SQIVND (reference sequence). There are 14 residues in the CDR3. V was cut by 5 bases and J by 2 bases, with 10 bases left in between. Here the CDR3 reads CASSGGAGNQPQHF. Written as DNA, the CDR3 is TGTGCCAGTAGTGGGGGGGCTGGCAATCAGCCCCAGCATTTT.

This clone has only a few counts. V and J are TRBV29-1 and TRBJ1-2; D is unresolved. Germline values: CDR1 SQVTM, CDR2 ANQGSEA. The CDR3 length is 11 residues. Trimming took 5 bases from V and 5 from J, leaving 9 bases between them. This CDR3 is CSVRYSYGYTF. Written as DNA, the CDR3 is TGCAGCGTTCGGTACAGTTATGGCTACACCTTC.

J is TRBJ2-2 and V is TRBV5-1, with 12 bases aligning to TRBD2. Germline loops: CDR1 SGHRS, CDR2 YFSETQ. The CDR3 has 16 amino acids. V was pared by 4 bases and J by 6 bases, with 7 bases of the junction left unmatched. DNA for the CDR3: TGCGCCAGCAGCGCTCTAGCGGGGGGGCGTGCCGGGGAGCTGTTTTTT. It specifies CASSALAGGRAGELFF.

V gene TRBV7-9 combines with J gene TRBJ1-1; 9 bases align to TRBD1. The CDR3 has 17 amino acids. Germline V lookup: CDR1 SEHNR, CDR2 FQNEAQ (reference sequence). V gave up 5 bases and J gave up 7 bases; unmatched junction bases: 17. The CDR3 region is CASSPPQTGTGFSEAFF. The CDR3 nucleotides are TGTGCCAGCAGCCCACCACAAACCGGGACAGGGTTTAGTGAAGCTTTCTTT.

V usage is TRBV14 and J usage is TRBJ2-1; 11 nucleotides line up with TRBD2. V shed 4 bases, J shed 5 bases, and the junction held 7 bases outside the gene matches. CDR3 length equals 16 residues. Germline V gene lookup returns CDR1 SGHDN and CDR2 FVKESK. DNA for the CDR3: TGTGCCAGCAGCCTTGTCCCGGGACTAGCGGACAATGAGCAGTTCTTC. Translated, it gives CASSLVPGLADNEQFF.

The rearrangement uses TRBV25-1 and TRBJ1-2; D gene ambiguous. The CDR3 sequence is 13 residues long. The germline V gene has CDR1 MGHDK and CDR2 SYGVNS. The V and J ends lost 2 bases and 0 bases respectively, with 4 bases between them. The CDR3 loop reads CASSETANYGYTF. The CDR3 DNA follows: TGTGCCAGCAGTGAAACAGCTAACTATGGCTACACCTTC.

This chain uses TRBV28 with TRBJ2-1, with 9 bases lining up with TRBD2. Per germline, CDR1 MDHEN and CDR2 SYDVKM. V lost 8 bases to trimming and J lost 9 bases; unmatched junction nucleotides: 11. This CDR3 contains 14 residues. CDR3 protein: CASHRAGGQGEQFF. Here the CDR3 DNA reads TGTGCCAGCCACCGGGCGGGGGGGCAGGGTGAGCAGTTCTTC.

The chain carries TRBV7-9 and TRBJ1-3, with 9 bases aligning to TRBD1. Germline CDR1 reads SEHNR; CDR2 reads FQNEAQ (reference sequence). The CDR3 runs 16 residues. The V and J ends lost 5 bases and 3 bases, in that order; junction bases with no gene match: 8. The CDR3 nucleotides are TGTGCCAGCAGCCCCCCCGGGACAGGGTTTGGAAACACCATATATTTT. Amino acid sequence: CASSPPGTGFGNTIYF.

This clone was counted between two and nine times. J is TRBJ2-4 and V is TRBV9; D possibly corresponds to TRBD2 (6 bases). This CDR3 comprises 13 residues. V lost 3 bases to trimming and J lost 9 bases, with 13 bases between them. Germline-derived CDR1 and CDR2 are SGDLS and YYNGEE. In DNA, the CDR3 is TGTGCCAGCAGCGACACCCGGGGGTCCATTCAGTACTTC. It yields the protein CASSDTRGSIQYF.

The chain joins TRBV5-4 to TRBJ1-2, with TRBD1 matching over 12 bases. V dropped 0 bases and J dropped 7; count of bases not matched to a gene: 4. Germline V lookup: CDR1 SGHNT, CDR2 YYREEE (reference sequence). This CDR3 spans 15 amino acids. The CDR3 here is CASSLVGTGGSGYTF. The CDR3 DNA follows: TGTGCCAGCAGCTTGGTCGGGACAGGGGGCTCTGGCTACACCTTC.

This clone has a handful of counts. The chain is built from TRBV19 and TRBJ1-4; tentative D call: TRBD1 (6 bases). This CDR3 comprises 14 residues. CDR1 and CDR2 (germline): LNHDA, SQIVND (reference sequence). Trimming left V 7 bases short and J 9 bases short, with 18 bases between. CDR3 DNA: TGTGCCAGTACTCTTACCGGGACATTGAAAAAACTGTTTTTT. Translation: CASTLTGTLKKLFF.

This clone was detected a few times. The chain combines TRBV28 with TRBJ2-6; D might be TRBD2 (5 bases). The CDR3 totals 17 residues. V lost 4 bases and J lost 0, with 13 bases in between. From germline, CDR1 is MDHEN and CDR2 SYDVKM. The CDR3 DNA is TGTGCCAGCAGTTCGGGCGAGAGGGACTCTGGGGCCAACGTCCTGACTTTC. Translated: CASSSGERDSGANVLTF.

CDR3 loop: CASSQGDRQADTQYF. The CDR3, as DNA: TGCGCCAGCAGCCAAGGGGATAGACAGGCAGATACGCAGTATTTT. This chain links TRBV4-3 with TRBJ2-3, with TRBD1 as a possible D gene (6 bases). CDR3 length: 15 residues. The V gene lost 1 base and the J gene lost 4 bases, with 12 bases spanning the gap. Germline CDR1 LGHNA, CDR2 YSLEER.

V usage is TRBV6-5 and J usage is TRBJ2-3, with 7 bases aligning to TRBD2. The CDR3 sequence is 13 residues long. The germline V gene encodes CDR1 MNHEY and CDR2 SVGAGI. The V gene end was trimmed by 6 bases and the J gene end by 4 bases; junction bases not matched to a gene: 4. The CDR3 spells CASRATSSDTQYF. DNA for the CDR3: TGTGCCAGCAGGGCGACTAGCTCAGATACGCAGTATTTT.

The chain employs TRBV2 and TRBJ2-2, with TRBD2 matching over 10 bases. Per the germline V gene, CDR1 is SNHLY and CDR2 is FYNNEI. Losses at the gene ends were 6 bases for V and 5 bases for J; bases not matched to a gene: 0. There are 13 residues in the CDR3. Here the CDR3 reads CASRGLATGELFF. In DNA, the CDR3 is TGTGCCAGCAGGGGACTAGCGACCGGGGAGCTGTTTTTT.

The chain uses TRBV7-3 and TRBJ2-3; tentatively, D is TRBD2 (5 bases). V was cut by 8 bases and J by 1 base, with 10 bases left in between. Germline CDR1 is SGHTA and CDR2 is FQGTGA. This CDR3 is 13 amino acids long. Here the CDR3 reads CASGSGGTDTQYF. The CDR3 nucleotides read TGTGCCAGCGGGAGTGGCGGCACAGATACGCAGTATTTT.

The J gene is TRBJ1-2, the V gene TRBV6-5; weak D call: TRBD1 (6 bases). Germline V gene data show CDR1 as MNHEY and CDR2 as SVGAGI. Trimming stripped 5 bases from V and 2 bases from J, with 15 bases between. The length of the CDR3 is 15 residues. CDR3 DNA sequence: TGTGCCAGCAGTCCTTGGTCAGGGGAAAACTATGGCTACACCTTC. It codes for CASSPWSGENYGYTF.

CDR3 loop: CASSRTESHGYTF. The CDR3 nucleotides are TGTGCCAGCTCTCGGACAGAAAGCCATGGCTACACCTTC. This chain uses TRBV11-2 with TRBJ1-2, with D possibly TRBD1 on 6 matching bases. Germline CDR1 is SGHAT and CDR2 is FQNNGV. This CDR3 has 13 residues. Trimming removed 8 bases from V and 6 bases from J, with 16 bases in between.

The chain couples TRBV9 to TRBJ2-7, with 7 bases matching TRBD1. Germline assignment: CDR1 SGDLS and CDR2 YYNGEE. J gave up 3 bases and V 4 bases, and 4 bases lay outside the gene matches. The CDR3 length is 13 residues. In DNA form, the CDR3 reads TGTGCCAGCAGCCAGGGGGACAGCTACGAGCAGTACTTC. Translation: CASSQGDSYEQYF.

The chain uses TRBV27 and TRBJ2-1, with D possibly being TRBD1 (6 bases). The CDR3 spans 16 residues. Trimming took off 5 bases at V and 3 bases at J, with 17 bases between the two ends. Per germline, CDR1 MNHEY and CDR2 SMNVEV (reference sequence). CDR3 DNA sequence: TGTGCCAGCAGTCTCGCGGACAGCTCGCACTACAATGAGCAGTTCTTC. It codes for CASSLADSSHYNEQFF.

The chain combines TRBV7-2 with TRBJ2-5; D perhaps matches TRBD2 (5 bases). There are 14 residues in the CDR3. Trimming removed 4 bases from V and 5 bases from J, with 14 bases in between. From germline, CDR1 is SGHTA and CDR2 FQGNSA. The CDR3 coding sequence is TGTGCCAGCAGCTCGGGGATAATGAGGGAGACCCAGTACTTC. Its translation is CASSSGIMRETQYF. Complete variable domain (other parts from reference TRBV7-2 and TRBJ2-5): GAGVSQSPSNKVTEKGKDVELRCDPISGHTALYWYRQSLGQGLEFLIYFQGNSAPDKSGLPSDRFSAERTGGSVSTLTIQRTQQEDSAVYLCASSSGIMRETQYFGPGTRLLVL.

V and J are TRBV5-1 and TRBJ1-4, with unresolved D. The CDR3 contains 16 residues. V shed 3 bases and J shed 2 bases, with 14 bases lying between them. Germline V gene sequence: CDR1 SGHRS, CDR2 YFSETQ. CDR3: CASSSSPLQTNEKLFF. In nucleotides, the CDR3 is TGCGCCAGCAGCTCAAGTCCGCTACAGACTAATGAAAAACTGTTTTTT.

V and J are TRBV5-6 and TRBJ1-3; TRBD1 agrees at 10 bases. This CDR3 spans 17 amino acids. The junction had 7 bases not matched to a gene; V was cut back by 4 bases and J by 0 bases. Germline V gives CDR1 SGHDT, CDR2 YYEEEE. CDR3 protein: CASSGRDRGLSGNTIYF. For the CDR3, the DNA is TGTGCCAGCAGCGGCCGGGACAGGGGCCTCTCTGGAAACACCATATATTTT.

This clone was observed a single time. This chain uses TRBV28 with TRBJ1-3; D is possibly TRBD1 (6 bases). The length of the CDR3 is 14 residues. Germline assignment: CDR1 MDHEN and CDR2 SYDVKM. V was pared by 11 bases and J by 0 bases, with 14 bases between. The CDR3 sequence: CASIQGFSGNTIYF. CDR3 bases: TGTGCCTCAATACAGGGTTTCTCTGGAAACACCATATATTTT.